A single sample gave rise to the 17 T cell receptor beta chains below, sequenced in a study of blood T cell repertoires in COVID-19. Here immunoSEQ multiplex PCR was the method, and the copy in TCRdb shows in-frame clones only, minus some. The table records just over 70,000 clones, 80% of them present only once. Sequences were obtained from peripheral blood. These receptors came from an older man who had recovered from COVID-19.

The V and J genes are TRBV11-3 and TRBJ2-5; D gene ambiguous. The V gene lost 1 base and the J gene lost 2 bases, with 8 bases spanning the gap. The CDR3 loop spans 14 amino acids. The germline CDR1 and CDR2 sequences are SGHNT and YENEEA. The CDR3: CASSLGQAQETQYF. The CDR3 DNA reads TGTGCCAGCAGCTTAGGTCAGGCTCAAGAGACCCAGTACTTC. Filled out from reference TRBV11-3 and TRBJ2-5, the complete variable domain reads EAGVVQSPRYKIIEKKQPVAFWCNPISGHNTLYWYLQNLGQGPELLIRYENEEAVDDSQLPKDRFSAERLKGVDSTLKIQPAELGDSAVYLCASSLGQAQETQYFGPGTRLLVL.

V usage is TRBV18 and J usage is TRBJ2-1; 8 nucleotides agree with TRBD2. V lost 2 bases to trimming and J lost 0 bases; unmatched junction nucleotides: 0. The germline CDR1 and CDR2 sequences are KGHSH and LQKENI. This CDR3 is 15 amino acids long. CDR3 sequence (DNA): TGTGCCAGCTCACCAACTAGCGGCTCCTACAATGAGCAGTTCTTC. This gives the protein CASSPTSGSYNEQFF.

V gene TRBV28 combines with J gene TRBJ1-5; tentative D call: TRBD1 (5 bases). CDR3 length: 13 amino acids. Deletions cut 5 bases from V and 4 bases from J, with 9 bases between. Per germline, CDR1 MDHEN and CDR2 SYDVKM. CDR3 region: CASSLQANQPQHF. The DNA of the CDR3 is TGTGCCAGCAGTCTACAGGCTAATCAGCCCCAGCATTTT.

In its sample, this clone was seen many times. This chain joins TRBV5-6 and TRBJ1-2; 8 bases map to TRBD1. The germline V gene has CDR1 SGHDT and CDR2 YYEEEE. V shed 4 bases and J 4 bases; nucleotides not matched to a gene: 12. This CDR3 comprises 16 residues. CDR3 region: CASSPGTGSTFYGYTF. The DNA for the CDR3 is TGTGCCAGCAGCCCGGGGACAGGATCGACCTTCTATGGCTACACCTTC. Filled out from reference TRBV5-6 and TRBJ1-2, the complete variable domain reads DAGVTQSPTHLIKTRGQQVTLRCSPKSGHDTVSWYQQALGQGPQFIFQYYEEEERQRGNFPDRFSGHQFPNYSSELNVNALLLGDSALYLCASSPGTGSTFYGYTFGSGTRLTVV.

The chain couples TRBV15 to TRBJ1-1; unclear D gene. Trimming stripped 0 bases from V and 8 bases from J, with 10 bases between. This CDR3 is 13 amino acids long. CDR1 LNHNV and CDR2 YYDKDF come from the germline V gene (reference sequence). The CDR3 loop is CATSRDLSLEAFF. The CDR3 DNA reads TGTGCCACCAGCAGAGATCTAAGCCTAGAAGCTTTCTTT.

This rearrangement joins TRBV10-3 to TRBJ1-3, with a possible D match to TRBD1 (5 bases). This CDR3 comprises 12 residues. Trimming shortened V by 9 bases and J by 3 bases, and 9 bases separated the two germline ends. Per the germline V gene, CDR1 is ENHRY and CDR2 is SYGVKD. CDR3 loop: CAMRDFGNTIYF. The DNA of the CDR3 is TGTGCCATGAGGGACTTTGGAAACACCATATATTTT.

This chain joins TRBV27 and TRBJ1-6; D call uncertain. Germline assignment: CDR1 MNHEY and CDR2 SMNVEV (reference sequence). The CDR3 loop spans 14 amino acids. Deletions cut 2 bases from V and 10 bases from J, with 12 bases between. The CDR3 loop is CASSLMREGSPLHF. CDR3 nucleotides: TGTGCCAGCAGTTTAATGAGGGAAGGGTCACCCCTCCACTTT.

J is TRBJ1-6 and V is TRBV6-2 or TRBV6-3; D gene uncertain. Trimming removed 2 bases at V and 11 bases at J, with 13 bases between. This CDR3 spans 14 amino acids. The germline V gene encodes CDR1 MNHEY and CDR2 SVGEGT. The CDR3 DNA reads as TGTGCCAGCAGTTACGAGGGAATCTTGACACCCCTCCACTTT. It codes for CASSYEGILTPLHF.

The chain links TRBV7-2 to TRBJ2-1, with D tentatively TRBD1 (5 bases). The CDR3 totals 17 residues. Trimming left V 3 bases short and J 5 bases short, with 20 bases between. Per the germline V gene, CDR1 is SGHTA and CDR2 is FQGNSA. DNA for the CDR3: TGTGCCAGCAGCTTCCGGCGGTTAAGGGGCCTAGACAATGAGCAGTTCTTC. It codes for CASSFRRLRGLDNEQFF. The full variable domain, its missing parts supplied by reference TRBV7-2 and TRBJ2-1, is GAGVSQSPSNKVTEKGKDVELRCDPISGHTALYWYRQSLGQGLEFLIYFQGNSAPDKSGLPSDRFSAERTGGSVSTLTIQRTQQEDSAVYLCASSFRRLRGLDNEQFFGPGTRLTVL.

The V call is TRBV5-1, the J call TRBJ1-1; TRBD1 might be the D (6 bases). The CDR3 extends over 16 amino acids. Per the germline V gene, CDR1 is SGHRS and CDR2 is YFSETQ. V was cut by 5 bases and J by 6 bases, with 23 bases left in between. The CDR3 nucleotides are TGCGCCAGCAGTCGGATTTTTAGGAACAAGGGGGCTGAAGCTTTCTTT. Translation gives CASSRIFRNKGAEAFF. Variable domain in full (rest from reference TRBV5-1 and TRBJ1-1): KAGVTQTPRYLIKTRGQQVTLSCSPISGHRSVSWYQQTPGQGLQFLFEYFSETQRNKGNFPGRFSGRQFSNSRSEMNVSTLELGDSALYLCASSRIFRNKGAEAFFGQGTRLTVV.

The chain has TRBV4-2 and TRBJ2-2; 11 bases line up with TRBD1. The germline V gene encodes CDR1 LGHNA and CDR2 YNFKEQ. V lost 2 bases, J lost 4 bases, and 3 bases stayed unmatched. The CDR3 has 16 residues. CDR3 coding DNA: TGTGCCAGCAGCCAACCGGGACAGGGGGGCACCGGGGAGCTGTTTTTT. Translating gives CASSQPGQGGTGELFF.

The chain couples TRBV5-1 to TRBJ2-3, with D hard to call. There are 16 residues in the CDR3. Germline V CDR1 and CDR2: SGHRS, YFSETQ. V was trimmed by 0 bases and J by 0 bases, leaving 11 bases between them. The DNA for the CDR3 is TGCGCCAGCAGCTTGGCCTCTCTTACTAGCACAGATACGCAGTATTTT. It is translated as CASSLASLTSTDTQYF.

The rearrangement joins TRBV4-3 to TRBJ1-4, with no clear D. Germline V gene lookup returns CDR1 LGHNA and CDR2 YSLEER. This CDR3 contains 16 residues. With 0 bases removed from V and 6 bases from J, the gap between germline ends came to 14 bases. CDR3 DNA: TGCGCCAGCAGCCAAGAGGGAGGAAACGGCTATGAAAAACTGTTTTTT. Encoded protein: CASSQEGGNGYEKLFF.

The genes are TRBV5-5 and TRBJ1-1, with 7 bases matching TRBD1. V lost 3 bases to trimming and J lost 8 bases; unmatched junction nucleotides: 7. The CDR3 consists of 13 residues. CDR1 is SGHKS and CDR2 is YYEKEE in the germline V gene (reference sequence). The DNA of the CDR3 is TGTGCCAGCAGCTACGAGGGGACAGCGGAAGCTTTCTTT. Translated, it gives CASSYEGTAEAFF.

This clone was counted between two and nine times. The chain employs TRBV29-1 and TRBJ1-1; 9 positions agree with TRBD1. This CDR3 has 14 amino acids. Germline-derived CDR1 and CDR2 are SQVTM and ANQGSEA. V was clipped by 6 bases and J by 4 bases; unmatched bases: 9. CDR3 DNA sequence: TGCAGCGTGGATCCCGGGACAGGGACCACTGAAGCTTTCTTT. Translating it yields CSVDPGTGTTEAFF.

The chain couples TRBV29-1 to TRBJ2-5; no firm D call. CDR1 is SQVTM and CDR2 is ANQGSEA in the germline V gene. CDR3 length: 15 residues. The germline V and J ends were trimmed by 5 bases and 2 bases, with 18 bases remaining between them. CDR3 protein: CSVRYATSKQETQYF. For the CDR3, the DNA is TGCAGCGTTCGTTATGCCACGAGTAAACAAGAGACCCAGTACTTC.

This clone was recorded at least ten times. This chain links TRBV7-2 with TRBJ2-7, with a weak D call TRBD1 (6 bases). Germline CDR1 and CDR2: SGHTA and FQGNSA. Trimming took off 3 bases at V and 5 bases at J, with 14 bases between the two ends. The CDR3 totals 14 residues. The CDR3 is CASSLKIQGNEQYF. The CDR3 DNA follows: TGTGCCAGCAGCTTGAAGATCCAGGGGAACGAGCAGTACTTC.